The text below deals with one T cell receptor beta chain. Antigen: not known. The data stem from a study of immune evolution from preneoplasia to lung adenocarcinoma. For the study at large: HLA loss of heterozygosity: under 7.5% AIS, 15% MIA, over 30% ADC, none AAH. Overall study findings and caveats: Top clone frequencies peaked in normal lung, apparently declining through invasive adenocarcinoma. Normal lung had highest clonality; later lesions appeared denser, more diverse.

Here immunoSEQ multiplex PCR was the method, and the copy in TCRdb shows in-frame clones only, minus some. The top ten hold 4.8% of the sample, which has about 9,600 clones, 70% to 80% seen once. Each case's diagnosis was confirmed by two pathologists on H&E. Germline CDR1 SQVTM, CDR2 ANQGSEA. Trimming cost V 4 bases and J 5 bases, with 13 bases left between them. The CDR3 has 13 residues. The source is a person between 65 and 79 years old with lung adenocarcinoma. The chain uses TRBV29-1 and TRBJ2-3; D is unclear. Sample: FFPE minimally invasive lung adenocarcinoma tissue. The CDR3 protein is CSVGKAQRDTQYF. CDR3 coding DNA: TGCAGCGTTGGAAAGGCGCAGAGAGATACGCAGTATTTT.